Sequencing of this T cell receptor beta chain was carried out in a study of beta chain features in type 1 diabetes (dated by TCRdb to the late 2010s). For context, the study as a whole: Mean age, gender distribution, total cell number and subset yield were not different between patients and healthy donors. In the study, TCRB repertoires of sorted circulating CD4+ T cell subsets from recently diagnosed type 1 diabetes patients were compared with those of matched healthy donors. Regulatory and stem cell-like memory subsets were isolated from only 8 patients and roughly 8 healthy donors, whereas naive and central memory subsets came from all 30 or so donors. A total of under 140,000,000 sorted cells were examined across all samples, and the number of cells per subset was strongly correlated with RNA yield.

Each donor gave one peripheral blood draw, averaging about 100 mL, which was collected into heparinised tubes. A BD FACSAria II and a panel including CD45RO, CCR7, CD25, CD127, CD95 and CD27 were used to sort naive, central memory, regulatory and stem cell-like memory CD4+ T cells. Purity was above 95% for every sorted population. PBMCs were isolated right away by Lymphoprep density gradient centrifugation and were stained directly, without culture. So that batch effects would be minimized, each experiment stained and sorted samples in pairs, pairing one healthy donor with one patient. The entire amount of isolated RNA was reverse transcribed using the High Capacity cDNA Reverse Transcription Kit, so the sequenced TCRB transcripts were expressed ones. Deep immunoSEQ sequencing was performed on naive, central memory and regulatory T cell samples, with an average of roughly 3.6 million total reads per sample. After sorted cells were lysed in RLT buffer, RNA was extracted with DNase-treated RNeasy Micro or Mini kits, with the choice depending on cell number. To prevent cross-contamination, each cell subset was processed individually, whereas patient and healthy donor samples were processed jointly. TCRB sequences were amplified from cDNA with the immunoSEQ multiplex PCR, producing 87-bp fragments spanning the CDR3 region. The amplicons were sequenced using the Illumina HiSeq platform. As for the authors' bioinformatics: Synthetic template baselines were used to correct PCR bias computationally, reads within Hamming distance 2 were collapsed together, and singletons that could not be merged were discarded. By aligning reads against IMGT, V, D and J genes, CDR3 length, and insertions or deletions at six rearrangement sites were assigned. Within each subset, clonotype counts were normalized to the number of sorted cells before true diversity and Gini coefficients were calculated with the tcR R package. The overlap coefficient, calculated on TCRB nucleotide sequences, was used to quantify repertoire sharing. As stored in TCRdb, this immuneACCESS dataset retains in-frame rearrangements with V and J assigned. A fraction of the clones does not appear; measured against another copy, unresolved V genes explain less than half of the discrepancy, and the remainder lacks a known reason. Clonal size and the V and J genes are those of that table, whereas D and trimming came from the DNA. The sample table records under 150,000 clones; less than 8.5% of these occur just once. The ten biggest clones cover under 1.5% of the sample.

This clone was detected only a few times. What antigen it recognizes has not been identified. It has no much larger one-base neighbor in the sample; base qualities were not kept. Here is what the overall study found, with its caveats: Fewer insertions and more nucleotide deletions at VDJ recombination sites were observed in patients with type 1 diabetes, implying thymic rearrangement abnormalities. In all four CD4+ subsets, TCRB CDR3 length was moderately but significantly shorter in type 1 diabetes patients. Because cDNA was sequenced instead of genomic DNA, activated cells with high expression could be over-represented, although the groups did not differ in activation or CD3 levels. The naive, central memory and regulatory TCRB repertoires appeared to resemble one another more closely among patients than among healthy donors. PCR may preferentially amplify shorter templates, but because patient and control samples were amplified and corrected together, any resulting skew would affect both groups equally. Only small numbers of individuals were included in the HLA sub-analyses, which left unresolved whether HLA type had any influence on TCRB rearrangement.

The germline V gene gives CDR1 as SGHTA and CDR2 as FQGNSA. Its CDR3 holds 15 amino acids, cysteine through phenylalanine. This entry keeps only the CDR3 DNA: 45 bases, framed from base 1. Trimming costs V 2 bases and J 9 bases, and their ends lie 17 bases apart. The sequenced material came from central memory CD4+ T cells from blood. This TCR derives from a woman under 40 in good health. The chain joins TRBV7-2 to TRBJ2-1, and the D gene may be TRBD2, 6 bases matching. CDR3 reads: CASSLSRGQEGEQFF. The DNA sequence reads TGTGCCAGCAGCTTATCTCGAGGGCAGGAGGGTGAGCAGTTCTTC. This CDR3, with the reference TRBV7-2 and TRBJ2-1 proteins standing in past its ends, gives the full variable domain GAGVSQSPSNKVTEKGKDVELRCDPISGHTALYWYRQSLGQGLEFLIYFQGNSAPDKSGLPSDRFSAERTGGSVSTLTIQRTQQEDSAVYLCASSLSRGQEGEQFFGPGTRLTVL.